This TCR beta chain is drawn from a study of cytomegalovirus exposure and HLA in healthy donors. Study-level results: Researchers catalogued roughly 170 TCR beta chains as cytomegalovirus-associated. Among donors in an Asian-associated ancestry cluster, a later analysis reportedly found fewer N-insertions than the roughly 700-donor mean.

This clone has a handful of counts. The antigen remains unidentified. PCR used 60 Vbeta primers and 13 Jbeta primers. Sequencing used immunoSEQ multiplex PCR; TCRdb keeps in-frame clones, though not all of them. The table lists about 270,000 clones, roughly 70% of them singletons, with approximately 2.5% in the top ten. The specimen sequenced was PBMCs. This receptor was obtained from a female donor in good health and CMV-seronegative.

CDR3 sequence (DNA): TGTGCCAGCAGAGCACGGGACTCCTCCCTTGGGGACACTGAAGCTTTCTTT. This sequence encodes CASRARDSSLGDTEAFF. The V gene is TRBV9, the J gene TRBJ1-1; possibly TRBD1 for D (5 bases). The V end lost 5 bases, the J end lost 3 bases, and 23 bases lay between the germline ends. CDR1 and CDR2 (germline): SGDLS, YYNGEE. This CDR3 contains 17 residues.